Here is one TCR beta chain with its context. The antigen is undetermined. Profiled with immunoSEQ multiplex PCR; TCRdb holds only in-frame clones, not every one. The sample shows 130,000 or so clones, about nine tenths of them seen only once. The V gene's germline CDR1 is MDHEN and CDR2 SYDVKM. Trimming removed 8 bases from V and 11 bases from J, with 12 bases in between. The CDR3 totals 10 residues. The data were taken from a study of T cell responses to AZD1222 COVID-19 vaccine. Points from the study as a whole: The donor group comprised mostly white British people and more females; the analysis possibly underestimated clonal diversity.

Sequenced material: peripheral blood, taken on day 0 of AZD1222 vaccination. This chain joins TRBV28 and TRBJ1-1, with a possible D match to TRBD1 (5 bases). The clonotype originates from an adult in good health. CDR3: CASGGLGAFF. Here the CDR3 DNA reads TGTGCCAGCGGGGGTCTGGGGGCTTTCTTT.